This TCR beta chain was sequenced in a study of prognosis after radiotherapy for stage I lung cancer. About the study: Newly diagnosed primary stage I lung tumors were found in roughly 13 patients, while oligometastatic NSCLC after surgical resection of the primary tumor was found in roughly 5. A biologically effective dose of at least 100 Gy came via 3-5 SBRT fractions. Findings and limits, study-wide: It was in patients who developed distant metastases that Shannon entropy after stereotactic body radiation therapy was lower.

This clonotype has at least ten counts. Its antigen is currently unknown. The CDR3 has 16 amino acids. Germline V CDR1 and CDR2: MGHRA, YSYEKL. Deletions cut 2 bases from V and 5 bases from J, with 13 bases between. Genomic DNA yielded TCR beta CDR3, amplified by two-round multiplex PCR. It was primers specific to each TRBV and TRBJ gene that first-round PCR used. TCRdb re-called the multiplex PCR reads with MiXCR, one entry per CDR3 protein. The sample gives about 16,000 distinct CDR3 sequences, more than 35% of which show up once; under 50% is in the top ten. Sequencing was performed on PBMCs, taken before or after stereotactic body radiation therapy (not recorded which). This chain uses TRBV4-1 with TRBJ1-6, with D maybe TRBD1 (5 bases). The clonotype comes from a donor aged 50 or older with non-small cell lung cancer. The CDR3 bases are TGCGCCAGCAGCCAACCCCAGTGGGGGGATAATTCACCCCTCCACTTT. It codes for CASSQPQWGDNSPLHF.